The present TCR beta chain was sequenced within a study of PD-L1 blockade in urothelial cancer. Across the whole study: Patients went on atezolizumab around 2014, receiving 1,200 mg intravenously every 3 weeks. Blood analyses occurred 3 weeks (second dose) and 6 weeks post treatment start. Each patient had 0 to 3 earlier chemotherapy regimens.

The authors spiked synthetic TCR analog templates into each PCR. Here immunoSEQ multiplex PCR was the method, and the copy in TCRdb shows in-frame clones only, minus some. The sample has 98,000 or so clones; around 91% are singletons. Documented time point: pretreatment peripheral blood. The CDR3 sequence is 18 residues long. Unmatched junction bases numbered 15, after V lost 1 base and J lost 3 bases. Looked up from germline, CDR1 is MDHEN and CDR2 is SYDVKM. The starting material was PBMCs, obtained around atezolizumab (anti-PD-L1) treatment. This clonotype was sampled from a man aged 60 to 75 with urothelial cancer. The V call is TRBV28, the J call TRBJ2-7; 7 bases match TRBD1. The CDR3: CASSLLARQGTLSYEQYF. CDR3 nucleotide sequence: TGTGCCAGCAGTTTATTAGCCCGACAGGGTACGTTGAGCTACGAGCAGTACTTC.